The 11 T cell receptor beta chains in this list originate from one sample, sequenced in a study of shared clonotypes between healthy human individuals. TCRdb's copy holds only in-frame clones and misses some; the assay was immunoSEQ multiplex PCR. The data contain just under 350,000 clones, more than 60% of them seen just once; the ten biggest clones take up around 9.3%. Sequences were obtained from memory CD4+ T cells sorted from blood. Subset meaning: CD45RA-negative fraction. The receptor source for this set is a man aged 25-45 years in good health.

V and J are TRBV30 and TRBJ1-5, with 8 bases matching TRBD1. With 5 bases clipped from V and 5 bases from J, the junction kept 5 bases outside the gene matches. The CDR3 covers 13 residues. CDR1 GTSNPN and CDR2 SVGIG come from the germline V gene (reference sequence). CDR3 sequence: CAWDKQGDQPQHF. CDR3 sequence (DNA): TGTGCCTGGGATAAACAGGGGGATCAGCCCCAGCATTTT.

This clone was observed once. V gene TRBV4-1 combines with J gene TRBJ2-3; D assignment may be TRBD1 or TRBD2 (5 bases each). V was cut by 0 bases and J by 1 base, with 14 bases left in between. The CDR3 extends over 17 amino acids. In germline, CDR1 is MGHRA, CDR2 YSYEKL. The CDR3 region is CASSQDGTPYRTDTQYF. DNA for the CDR3: TGCGCCAGCAGCCAAGACGGGACCCCCTACCGCACAGATACGCAGTATTTT.

Only one count was recorded for this clone. The chain carries TRBV11-2 and TRBJ2-5, with D perhaps being TRBD1 or TRBD2 (5 bases each). In germline, CDR1 is SGHAT, CDR2 FQNNGV. Trimming shortened V by 3 bases and J by 3 bases, and 11 bases separated the two germline ends. This CDR3 has 14 residues. CDR3: CASSFGTWEETQYF. The DNA of the CDR3 is TGTGCCAGCAGCTTTGGGACCTGGGAAGAGACCCAGTACTTC.

The rearrangement joins TRBV28 to TRBJ2-1, with D hard to call. Trimming took 7 bases from V and 7 from J, leaving 17 bases between them. The CDR3 runs to 14 residues. CDR1 and CDR2 from the germline V gene are MDHEN and SYDVKM. The CDR3 DNA sequence: TGTGCCAGCACCGGAAGTCATGGTATGAATGAGCAGTTCTTC. Protein product: CASTGSHGMNEQFF.

The chain couples TRBV6-6 to TRBJ2-3, with 7 bases identical to TRBD2. CDR1 and CDR2 from the germline V gene are MNHNY and SVGAGI (reference sequence). The V and J ends lost 10 bases and 2 bases, in that order; junction bases with no gene match: 12. There are 15 residues in the CDR3. The CDR3 DNA is TGTGCCACCTCGGGAGCTAGCGGCTACACAGATACGCAGTATTTT. It translates to CATSGASGYTDTQYF.

The chain uses TRBV18 and TRBJ2-5, with D unresolved. The V and J ends lost 0 bases and 4 bases respectively, with 9 bases between them. The CDR3 loop spans 14 amino acids. Germline V gene sequence: CDR1 KGHSH, CDR2 LQKENI. The CDR3 protein is CASSPPNNRETQYF. In DNA form, the CDR3 reads TGTGCCAGCTCACCACCGAACAATAGAGAGACCCAGTACTTC.

This clone was recorded many times. J is TRBJ1-5 and V is TRBV2; 7 bases match TRBD1. V trimming: 6 bases; J trimming: 6 bases; junction bases outside the gene matches: 11. This CDR3 comprises 15 residues. Germline V gene sequence: CDR1 SNHLY, CDR2 FYNNEI. For the CDR3, the DNA is TGTGCCAGCAGCGCGGGAGGGGGCGCTTTTCAGCCCCAGCATTTT. It is translated as CASSAGGGAFQPQHF.

The V and J genes are TRBV4-3 and TRBJ2-1, with D perhaps TRBD2 (5 bases). The germline gives CDR1 LGHNA, CDR2 YSLEER. V lost 0 bases to trimming and J lost 4 bases, with 13 bases between them. This CDR3 has 16 amino acids. CDR3 protein: CASSQDPLGEYNEQFF. CDR3 DNA sequence: TGCGCCAGCAGCCAAGACCCCCTCGGGGAATACAATGAGCAGTTCTTC.

The chain joins TRBV14 to TRBJ2-2; D might be TRBD2 (5 bases). Looked up from germline, CDR1 is SGHDN and CDR2 is FVKESK. This CDR3 spans 16 amino acids. V was shortened by 1 base and J by 0 bases, with 9 bases between the two germline ends. CDR3 loop: CASSQGLTTNTGELFF. The CDR3 DNA reads as TGTGCCAGCAGCCAAGGACTAACTACGAACACCGGGGAGCTGTTTTTT.

A single count supports this clone. The CDR3 loop is CATGPLPYEQYF. The CDR3 DNA reads TGTGCCACCGGCCCCCTTCCCTACGAGCAGTACTTC. The chain has TRBV28 and TRBJ2-7; D gene unclear. There are 12 residues in the CDR3. Trimming stripped 10 bases from V and 2 bases from J, with 12 bases between. Germline assignment: CDR1 MDHEN and CDR2 SYDVKM.

V gene TRBV7-2 combines with J gene TRBJ1-1; the D is unclear. The length of the CDR3 is 17 residues. Germline values: CDR1 SGHTA, CDR2 FQGNSA. Trimming pared 5 bases from V and 5 bases from J, leaving 24 bases between. CDR3 coding DNA: TGTGCCAGCAGCCCCATAACCCCAGCGGGGTTTGGGACTGAAGCTTTCTTT. It translates to CASSPITPAGFGTEAFF.